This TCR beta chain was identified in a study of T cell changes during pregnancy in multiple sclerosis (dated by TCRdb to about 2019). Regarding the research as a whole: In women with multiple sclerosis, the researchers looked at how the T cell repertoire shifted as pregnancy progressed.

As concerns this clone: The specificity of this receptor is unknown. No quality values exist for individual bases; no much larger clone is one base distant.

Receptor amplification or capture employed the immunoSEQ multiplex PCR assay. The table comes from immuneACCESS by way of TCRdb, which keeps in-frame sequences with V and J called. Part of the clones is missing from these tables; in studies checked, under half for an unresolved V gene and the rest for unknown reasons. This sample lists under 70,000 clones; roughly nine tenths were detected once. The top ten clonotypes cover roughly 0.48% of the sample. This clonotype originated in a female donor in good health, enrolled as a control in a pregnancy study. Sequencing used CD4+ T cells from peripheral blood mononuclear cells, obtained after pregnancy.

In nucleotides, the sequence is TGTGCCAGCAGCTTAGAGCGGGGTCGGCAGTATTTT. Its protein is CASSLERGRQYF. The chain was built from TRBV11-2 and TRBJ2-3; TRBD2 is a weak D gene call, 6 bases matching. Cut back by 0 bases and 11 bases, the V and J ends lie 9 bases apart. The germline V gene gives CDR1 as SGHAT and CDR2 as FQNNGV. The CDR3 runs 12 amino acids, cysteine and phenylalanine included. Only the CDR3 region is kept as DNA, spanning 36 bases read in frame from base 1. Joined to the reference TRBV11-2 and TRBJ2-3 proteins, this CDR3 gives the full variable domain: EAGVAQSPRYKIIEKRQSVAFWCNPISGHATLYWYQQILGQGPKLLIQFQNNGVVDDSQLPKDRFSAERLKGVDSTLKIQPAKLEDSAVYLCASSLERGRQYFGPGTRLTVL.